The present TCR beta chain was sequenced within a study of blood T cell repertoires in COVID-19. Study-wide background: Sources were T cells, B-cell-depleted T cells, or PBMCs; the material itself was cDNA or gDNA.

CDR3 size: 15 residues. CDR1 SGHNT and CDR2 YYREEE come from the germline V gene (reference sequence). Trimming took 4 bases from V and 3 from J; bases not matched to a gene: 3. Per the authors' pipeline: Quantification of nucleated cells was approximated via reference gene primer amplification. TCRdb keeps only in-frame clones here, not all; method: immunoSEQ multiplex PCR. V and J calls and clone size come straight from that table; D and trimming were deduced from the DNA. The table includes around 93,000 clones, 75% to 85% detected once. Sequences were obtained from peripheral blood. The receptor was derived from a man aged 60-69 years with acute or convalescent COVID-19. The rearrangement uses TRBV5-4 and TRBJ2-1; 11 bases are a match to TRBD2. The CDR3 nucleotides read TGTGCCAGCAGCCCCACTAGCGGGAGCTACAATGAGCAGTTCTTC. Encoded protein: CASSPTSGSYNEQFF. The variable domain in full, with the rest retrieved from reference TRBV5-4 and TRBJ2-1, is ETGVTQSPTHLIKTRGQQVTLRCSSQSGHNTVSWYQQALGQGPQFIFQYYREEENGRGNFPPRFSGLQFPNYSSELNVNALELDDSALYLCASSPTSGSYNEQFFGPGTRLTVL.